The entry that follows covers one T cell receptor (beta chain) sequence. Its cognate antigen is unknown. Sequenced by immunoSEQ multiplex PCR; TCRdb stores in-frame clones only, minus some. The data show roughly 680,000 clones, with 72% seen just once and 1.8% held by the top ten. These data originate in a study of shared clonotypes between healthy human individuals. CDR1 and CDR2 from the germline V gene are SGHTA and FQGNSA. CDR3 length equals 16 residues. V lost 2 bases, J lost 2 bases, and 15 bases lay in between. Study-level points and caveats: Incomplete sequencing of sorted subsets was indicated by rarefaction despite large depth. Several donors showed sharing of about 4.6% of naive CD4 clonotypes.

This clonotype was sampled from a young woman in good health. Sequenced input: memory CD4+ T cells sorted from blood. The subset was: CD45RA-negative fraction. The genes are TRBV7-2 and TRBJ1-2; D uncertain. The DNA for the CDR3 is TGTGCCAGCAGCTTAAGGACGGACCGGACGAACTATGGCTACACCTTC. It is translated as CASSLRTDRTNYGYTF. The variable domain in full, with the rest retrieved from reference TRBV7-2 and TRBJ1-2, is GAGVSQSPSNKVTEKGKDVELRCDPISGHTALYWYRQSLGQGLEFLIYFQGNSAPDKSGLPSDRFSAERTGGSVSTLTIQRTQQEDSAVYLCASSLRTDRTNYGYTFGSGTRLTVV.